This TCR beta chain was sequenced for a study of breast tumors, draining lymph nodes, adjacent tissues. Details on this clonotype: Its specificity is unknown.

MiXCR was run by TCRdb on the multiplex PCR reads, yielding one entry per CDR3 protein. The table records over 10,000 distinct CDR3 sequences, 62% of them present only once. Study results and limitations: The data were judged consistent with most tumor T cells coming from lymph node and expanding in tumor. Tumor repertoires ranked between lymph nodes and nontumor tissue in diversity, with V and J gene preferences.

From germline, CDR1 is SNHLY and CDR2 FYNNEI. This CDR3 comprises 15 residues. The ends were cut back, 4 bases at V and 5 bases at J, with 14 bases in the middle. This clonotype was obtained from a female donor with breast cancer. Some clones in this sample may be carry-over from other donors' samples. The sequencing sample was made of tumor-adjacent breast tissue. This chain uses TRBV2 with TRBJ2-2; D perhaps matches TRBD2 (5 bases). The CDR3 DNA is TGTGCCAGCAGTGGACTCGGAGGCGGGACCGGGGAGCTGTTTTTT. Protein product: CASSGLGGGTGELFF.